The sequence of this T cell receptor beta chain was determined in a study of PD-L1 blockade in urothelial cancer. Study-level background: Atezolizumab therapy began for patients in 2014, dosed at 1,200 mg intravenously every 3 weeks. Median blood clonality was approximately 0.08, with more than 75,000 unique TCRs. Males with bladder-origin urothelial cancer constituted about 85% of the 29 patients. The researchers analyzed blood 3 weeks (second dose) and 6 weeks after treatment start.

This CDR3 contains 15 residues. Trimming removed 2 bases at V and 2 bases at J, with 10 bases between. CDR1 WNHNN and CDR2 SYGVQD come from the germline V gene (reference sequence). The sample's time point: peripheral blood 6 weeks after treatment start. Method: immunoSEQ multiplex PCR; TCRdb's copy keeps in-frame clones and lacks some. The data show roughly 120,000 clones, roughly 91% seen once. The sample in question was PBMCs, obtained around atezolizumab (anti-PD-L1) treatment. The sequence was obtained from a man aged 60 to 75 with urothelial cancer. The chain has TRBV10-1 and TRBJ2-1; a possible D gene is TRBD2 (6 bases). CDR3 in DNA: TGCGCCAGCAGTGAGGGAGGGGATACCTACAATGAGCAGTTCTTC. Translating it yields CASSEGGDTYNEQFF.